This T cell receptor (beta chain) originates from a study of graft-versus-host responses after intestinal transplantation. Across the whole study: Each recipient received a multivisceral, liver-intestinal, or isolated intestinal graft.

Of note for this clone: The antigen is unknown.

Repertoires were generated with immunoSEQ multiplex PCR, while TCRdb's copy carries only in-frame clones and drops some. The data contain some 79,000 clones, about 89% of them singletons. Germline V gene sequence: CDR1 KGHSH, CDR2 LQKENI. This CDR3 comprises 16 residues. Germline trimming cut 2 bases from V and 4 bases from J; bases unmatched to any gene: 7. This TCR came from a human donor who received an intestinal transplant. The source was unstimulated CD4+ T cells sorted from spleen or lymph node cells, collected before intestinal transplant. This chain uses TRBV18 with TRBJ1-1, with 10 bases identical to TRBD1. CDR3 coding DNA: TGTGCCAGCTCACCAGGGACAGGGGAGGGGAGCACTGAAGCTTTCTTT. It encodes CASSPGTGEGSTEAFF.